This is a list of T cell receptor beta chains from one sample in a study of cytomegalovirus exposure and HLA in healthy donors. This table comes from immunoSEQ multiplex PCR, and its TCRdb copy is limited to in-frame clones, with some not included. This sample has 90,000 to 140,000 clones; approximately 16% occur once, and the top ten carry over 0.65%. Input material: PBMCs. Source of these receptors: a female donor in good health and CMV-seronegative. CDR3s include the opening cysteine and the closing phenylalanine or tryptophan. D genes are given only for firm matches. Size values are once, few and many counts, or a class for expanded clones, and some rows have none.

clone_size j_call v_call d_call cdr3_nt cdr3_aa
few TRBJ2-2 TRBV2 TRBD1 TGTGCCAGCGGGGGGACAGGAAACACCGGGGAGCTGTTTTTT CASGGTGNTGELFF
few TRBJ2-3 TRBV13 - TGTGCCAGCAGCTTAGCGGCAGATACGCAGTATTTT CASSLAADTQYF
- TRBJ2-1 TRBV7-8 TRBD1 TGTGCCAGCAGACGACAACAGGGGATAGGCAATGAGCAGTTCTTC CASRRQQGIGNEQFF
few TRBJ2-2 TRBV5-1 - TGCGCCAGCGGAACAGGGAACGGGGAGCTGTTTTTT CASGTGNGELFF
- TRBJ2-7 TRBV7-2 - TGTGCCAGCAGCTTAGCGCAGGGCTACGAGCAGTACTTC CASSLAQGYEQYF
few TRBJ1-5 TRBV6-1 - TGTGCCAGCAGACAAGTTCAGCCCCAGCATTTT CASRQVQPQHF
- TRBJ2-5 TRBV19 TRBD2 TGTGCCAGTAGCCGCGGGGGGCAGGAGACCCAGTACTTC CASSRGGQETQYF
few TRBJ1-5 TRBV6-1 - TGTGCCAGCAGGGCTGATCAGCCCCAGCATTTT CASRADQPQHF
few TRBJ1-1 TRBV12-5 - TGTGCTAGTGGTGTCGGGGGGGACACTGAAGCTTTCTTT CASGVGGDTEAFF
- TRBJ1-1 TRBV18 TRBD1 TGTGCCAGCTCACCGGACAACAGGGGGAAGACTGAAGCTTTCTTT CASSPDNRGKTEAFF
- TRBJ1-2 TRBV29-1 - TGCAGCGTTGTCGGGATTAACTATGGCTACACCTTC CSVVGINYGYTF
few TRBJ1-4 TRBV4-3 - TGCGCCAGCAGCCAAGATGCAGGGGTCAGGGAAAAACTGTTTTTT CASSQDAGVREKLFF
- TRBJ1-6 TRBV6-5 - TGTGCCAGCAGTTCTCTATACAGAGGGTATTCACCCCTCCACTTT CASSSLYRGYSPLHF
- TRBJ1-6 TRBV7-2 - TGTGCCAGCAGCCTCCGCAACAGGGAAGGTTCACCCCTCCACTTT CASSLRNREGSPLHF
- TRBJ1-4 TRBV2 - TGTGCCAGCAGTTGGACAGTTAATAATGAAAAACTGTTTTTT CASSWTVNNEKLFF
- TRBJ2-3 TRBV4-3 - TGCGCCAGCAGCCGCGGGACCCGAGCAGATACGCAGTATTTT CASSRGTRADTQYF
- TRBJ1-1 TRBV5-1 TRBD1 TGCGCCAGCAGCGTACAGGACAGGGCCACTGAAGCTTTCTTT CASSVQDRATEAFF
- TRBJ2-3 TRBV5-4 TRBD2 TGTGCCAGCAGCGAGGGACTAGCGGGGAATCCTATAGCAGATACGCAGTATTTT CASSEGLAGNPIADTQYF
- TRBJ1-2 TRBV5-4 TRBD1 TGTGCCAGCGCGGGACAGGGGACTAACTATGGCTACACCTTC CASAGQGTNYGYTF
- TRBJ1-2 TRBV28 - TGTGCCAGCAGTTTATCCCAGGGGGGCTACACCTTC CASSLSQGGYTF
few TRBJ2-7 TRBV13 TRBD2 TGTGCCAGCAGGGATTGGCGGGAGGGTTACGAGCAGTACTTC CASRDWREGYEQYF
few TRBJ2-3 TRBV23-1 - TGCGCCAGCAGTCAGGGGGGTTCGGGAATAGATACGCAGTATTTT CASSQGGSGIDTQYF
- TRBJ2-7 TRBV19 TRBD2 TGTGCCAGTATTGAGACTAGCGGACCTCACTCCTACGAGCAGTACTTC CASIETSGPHSYEQYF
- TRBJ1-5 TRBV18 - TGTGCCAGCTCCATTGGGGGAGGGAAATATCAGCCCCAGCATTTT CASSIGGGKYQPQHF
- TRBJ2-7 TRBV18 - TGTGCCAGCTCCAAGTTGCAGGGATTCTCCTACGAGCAGTACTTC CASSKLQGFSYEQYF
few TRBJ2-6 TRBV5-1 - TGCGCCAGCAGCTCGGAGCTCTCTGGGGCCAACGTCCTGACTTTC CASSSELSGANVLTF
few TRBJ1-1 TRBV6-5 TRBD1 TGTGCCAGCAGAGGACAGGTGAACACTGAAGCTTTCTTT CASRGQVNTEAFF
- TRBJ2-7 TRBV29-1 TRBD2 TGCAGCGTTGGACTAGCGGATCGCGAGCAGTACTTC CSVGLADREQYF
- TRBJ1-4 TRBV5-1 TRBD1 TGCGCCAGCAGCAATCCGGGACAGTCACTTGCAACTAATGAAAAACTGTTTTTT CASSNPGQSLATNEKLFF
- TRBJ2-5 TRBV10-3 TRBD1 TGTGCCATCAGTGACCGGGACAGAGGAGTGGAGACCCAGTACTTC CAISDRDRGVETQYF
few TRBJ2-3 TRBV1 - TGCACCAGCAGCCCACACCCAGGGATTAGCACAGATACGCAGTATTTT CTSSPHPGISTDTQYF
- TRBJ2-7 TRBV9 TRBD1 TGTGCCAGCAGCGTCGGACAGGGGGCAAGGGAGCAGTACTTC CASSVGQGAREQYF
- TRBJ1-5 TRBV28 - TGTGCCAGCGATACCCACAACAATCAGCCCCAGCATTTT CASDTHNNQPQHF
- TRBJ2-3 TRBV5-1 TRBD1 TGCGCCAGCAGCTTGGTCCGGGACAGGGACGAAGATACGCAGTATTTT CASSLVRDRDEDTQYF
- TRBJ2-5 TRBV4-1 - TGCGCCAGCAGCCAAGATTTCGGCTCCGGCGGGGAGACCCAGTACTTC CASSQDFGSGGETQYF
- TRBJ1-1 TRBV7-6 - TGTGCCAGCAGCTCCGGACAGACAGATAACACTGAAGCTTTCTTT CASSSGQTDNTEAFF
- TRBJ1-3 TRBV15 - TGTGCCACCAGCAGAGATAGGGTCGGGGTATCGGGAAACACCATATATTTT CATSRDRVGVSGNTIYF
few TRBJ2-5 TRBV10-3 - TGTGCCATCAGTGAGTCGAGTAGCGGCCAAGAGACCCAGTACTTC CAISESSSGQETQYF
few TRBJ1-2 TRBV20-1 - TGCAGTGCTCGGACAGATGGCTACACCTTC CSARTDGYTF
- TRBJ2-1 TRBV13 - TGTGCGTTCGGGTTGCGGAATTTTAATGAGCAGTTCTTC CAFGLRNFNEQFF
- TRBJ2-1 TRBV4-3 TRBD2 TGCGCCAGCAGGACGGGGGGAGAGCAGTTCTTC CASRTGGEQFF
few TRBJ2-7 TRBV11-2 TRBD2 TGTGCCAGCAGCTTAGAGCCCCTAGCGGGAGTCGGGGAGCAGTACTTC CASSLEPLAGVGEQYF
- TRBJ2-1 TRBV28 - TGTGCCAGCAGTTTATTACTCCACGACTCCTACAATGAGCAGTTCTTC CASSLLLHDSYNEQFF
few TRBJ1-4 TRBV5-4 TRBD1 TGTGCCAGCAGCGGCGGAACAGGGGGTAATGAAAAACTGTTTTTT CASSGGTGGNEKLFF
- TRBJ1-1 TRBV11-2 TRBD1 TGTGCCAGCAGCTTAGGACAGGGGCTTTCGTCTGAAGCTTTCTTT CASSLGQGLSSEAFF
- TRBJ1-1 TRBV25-1 - TGTGCCAGCACCTCCACAACGGGGGGCGACACTGAAGCTTTCTTT CASTSTTGGDTEAFF
few TRBJ2-1 TRBV18 TRBD2 TGTGCCAGCTCACCACCCCTAGCGGGTAATTACAATGAGCAGTTCTTC CASSPPLAGNYNEQFF
- TRBJ1-2 TRBV5-6 TRBD1 TGTGCCAGCAGCTTGGGGCAGGGGGCGCGAAATGGCTACACCTTC CASSLGQGARNGYTF
- TRBJ1-2 TRBV15 - TGTGCCACCAGCAGAGATCAAGGGGAATTCGGCTACACCTTC CATSRDQGEFGYTF
few TRBJ1-6 TRBV30 - TGTGCCTGGAGTGACTTGACAAAACCCCTCCACTTT CAWSDLTKPLHF
- TRBJ1-2 TRBV10-3 - TGTGCCACAGTCCCCCGGGTCCCCGAGAACTATGGCTACACCTTC CATVPRVPENYGYTF
few TRBJ2-7 TRBV4-1 TRBD1 TGCGCCAGCAGCCAAGATCCCGGCAGGGGGCGTAGCGAGCAGTACTTC CASSQDPGRGRSEQYF
- TRBJ1-1 TRBV5-4 - TGTGCCAGCAGTCCTTCCAGGGGCGAGGCCCTTGAAGCTTTCTTT CASSPSRGEALEAFF
- TRBJ2-7 TRBV5-1 - TGCGCCAGCAGCTTGTTCGCGGGGATAGGCTACGAGCAGTACTTC CASSLFAGIGYEQYF
- TRBJ1-2 TRBV10-3 - TGTGCCATCAGTGGGACGGACAGAGACTATGGCTACACCTTC CAISGTDRDYGYTF
- TRBJ2-7 TRBV19 - TGTGCCAGTAGTATCTACCAGGGATACGAGCAGTACTTC CASSIYQGYEQYF
- TRBJ2-7 TRBV2 - TGTGCCAGCAGTGACCACTCCGGACTACCTGGGTCCCTCGAGCAGTACTTC CASSDHSGLPGSLEQYF